This TCR beta chain was captured by sequencing in a study of shared clonotypes between healthy human individuals. The assay was run at deep level. How the authors handled the data: Filtering was not the same, since immunoSEQ gave junction-only sequences without quality scores. Here immunoSEQ multiplex PCR was the method, and the copy in TCRdb shows in-frame clones only, minus some. Clone size and the V and J calls come from that table; the DNA yielded D and trimming. The repertoire holds around 500,000 clones, with around 80% as singletons. Trimming stripped 8 bases from V and 5 bases from J, with 12 bases between. Looked up from germline, CDR1 is SNHLY and CDR2 is FYNNEI. The CDR3 totals 12 residues.

The V call is TRBV2, the J call TRBJ2-5; D not certain. Specimen: PBMCs. This TCR derives from a woman aged 40 to 50 in good health. Some clones in this sample may be carry-over from other donors' samples. The CDR3: CASRSGWETQYF. For the CDR3, the DNA is TGTGCCAGCCGGTCTGGGTGGGAGACCCAGTACTTC.